Following are 30 T cell receptor beta chains from one sample sequenced in a study of early T cells in non-severe SARS-CoV-2 infection. Using its own MiXCR run on the 5' RACE reads, TCRdb lists one record per CDR3 protein. The sample shows approximately 71,000 distinct CDR3 sequences, around 15% of them seen only once. The sequencing sample was made of whole blood. All receptors derive from an adult who was a healthcare worker with PCR-confirmed SARS-CoV-2 infection or an uninfected control (not recorded which).

This clonotype was counted a few times. The V and J genes are TRBV29-1 and TRBJ2-5; 8 positions agree with TRBD1. The trim removed 6 bases at V and 4 bases at J, leaving 4 bases unmatched. The germline gives CDR1 SQVTM, CDR2 ANQGSEA. The CDR3 is made up of 12 amino acids. The CDR3 nucleotides are TGCAGCGTCGGACAGGGAGGAGAGACCCAGTACTTC. Translating gives CSVGQGGETQYF.

This clonotype was seen ten or more times. This sequence joins TRBV7-6 and TRBJ2-2, with unresolved D. Germline loops: CDR1 SGHVS, CDR2 FNYEAQ. This CDR3 contains 11 residues. V lost 5 bases and J lost 10, with 8 bases in between. The CDR3 loop reads CASSPGSELFF. In DNA form, the CDR3 reads TGTGCCAGCAGCCCCGGTTCGGAGCTGTTTTTT.

The J gene is TRBJ2-1, the V gene TRBV9; no reliable D call. The germline V and J ends were trimmed by 9 bases and 3 bases, with 22 bases remaining between them. From germline, CDR1 is SGDLS and CDR2 YYNGEE. The CDR3 has 16 amino acids. CDR3 sequence (DNA): TGTGCCATCCCAGTAACCCAGACGAAGTACTACAATGAGCAGTTCTTC. This sequence encodes CAIPVTQTKYYNEQFF. Based on the CDR3 plus reference TRBV9 and TRBJ2-1, the full variable domain is DSGVTQTPKHLITATGQRVTLRCSPRSGDLSVYWYQQSLDQGLQFLIQYYNGEERAKGNILERFSAQQFPDLHSELNLSSLELGDSALYFCAIPVTQTKYYNEQFFGPGTRLTVL.

The V gene is TRBV12-3 or TRBV12-4, the J gene TRBJ2-5, with a weak D call TRBD1 (5 bases). There are 13 residues in the CDR3. V was shortened by 4 bases and J by 7 bases, with 13 bases between the two germline ends. CDR3 loop: CASSSPQGGTQYF. DNA for the CDR3: TGTGCCAGCAGTTCCCCGCAGGGTGGGACCCAGTACTTC.

This clonotype turned up a few times. The gene calls are TRBV5-6 and TRBJ1-2, with D uncertain. The CDR3 totals 15 residues. V shed 4 bases and J shed 7 bases, with 20 bases lying between them. CDR1 SGHDT and CDR2 YYEEEE come from the germline V gene. CDR3 protein: CASSPDRWGTGGYTF. CDR3 bases: TGTGCCAGCAGCCCTGATCGCTGGGGAACGGGTGGCTACACCTTC.

This clonotype has ten or more counts. The chain links TRBV6-2 or TRBV6-3 to TRBJ2-7; maybe TRBD1 (5 bases). This CDR3 spans 14 amino acids. Trimming took off 6 bases at V and 3 bases at J, with 15 bases between the two ends. CDR1 is MNHEY and CDR2 is SVGEGT in the germline V gene. The CDR3 nucleotides are TGTGCCAGCAGGATTCCAGGGTCCCTCTACGAGCAGTACTTC. Its translation: CASRIPGSLYEQYF.

This clonotype has more than one count but fewer than ten. The gene calls are TRBV4-1 and TRBJ2-3; perhaps TRBD2 as D (6 bases). The CDR3 loop spans 18 amino acids. Trimming shortened V by 0 bases and J by 0 bases, and 16 bases separated the two germline ends. Germline loops: CDR1 MGHRA, CDR2 YSYEKL. The DNA of the CDR3 is TGCGCCAGCAGCCAAGAGGGAGTCTCGGGGGTTAGCACAGATACGCAGTATTTT. It is translated as CASSQEGVSGVSTDTQYF.

This clonotype was observed many times. V and J are TRBV6-1 and TRBJ2-1, with 12 nucleotides matching TRBD2. This CDR3 is built from 16 residues. The junction had 3 bases not matched to a gene; V was cut back by 6 bases and J by 0 bases. Germline V gene data show CDR1 as MNHNS and CDR2 as SASEGT. The CDR3 nucleotides read TGTGCCAGCAGAGGACTAGCGGGGAGCTCCTACAATGAGCAGTTCTTC. Its translation: CASRGLAGSSYNEQFF.

The count of this clonotype is one. The V gene is TRBV12-3 or TRBV12-4, the J gene TRBJ2-1; TRBD2 aligns across 9 bases. The junction had 7 bases not matched to a gene; V was cut back by 5 bases and J by 5 bases. This CDR3 is 15 amino acids long. As DNA, the CDR3 is TGTGCCAGCAGTCCAGCGGGGGGACGAAACAATGAGCAGTTCTTC. Protein: CASSPAGGRNNEQFF.

This clonotype occurred many times. CDR3 in DNA: TGTGCCACCAGTGATCCTATTTACAATGAGCAGTTCTTC. Amino acid sequence: CATSDPIYNEQFF. This chain links TRBV24-1 with TRBJ2-1; D is unresolved. This CDR3 has 13 residues. Germline V gene lookup returns CDR1 KGHDR and CDR2 SFDVKD. V was shortened by 3 bases and J by 4 bases, with 6 bases between the two germline ends.

This clonotype was detected ten times or more. This chain connects TRBV7-2 to TRBJ1-4, with D unclear. Trimming left V 6 bases short and J 5 bases short, with 10 bases between. Per germline, CDR1 SGHTA and CDR2 FQGNSA. The CDR3 consists of 13 residues. In nucleotides, the CDR3 is TGTGCCAGCAGATCAGGCAGGAATGAAAAACTGTTTTTT. This translates into CASRSGRNEKLFF.

This chain links TRBV7-2 with TRBJ2-7; no firm D call. Trimming removed 1 base at V and 4 bases at J, with 5 bases between. The CDR3 has 12 amino acids. Germline values: CDR1 SGHTA, CDR2 FQGNSA. The CDR3 reads CASSLVTYEQYF. CDR3 nucleotide sequence: TGTGCCAGCAGCTTAGTGACTTACGAGCAGTACTTC.

This clonotype was counted at least ten times. The chain recombines TRBV5-1 with TRBJ2-7, with 7 bases identical to TRBD2. The J segment lost 0 bases and the V segment lost 2 bases, leaving 8 bases of the junction unmatched. Germline lookup yields CDR1 SGHRS and CDR2 YFSETQ. CDR3 length: 16 amino acids. This CDR3 reads CASSFGSAGDSYEQYF. CDR3 DNA: TGCGCCAGCAGCTTCGGGAGTGCGGGGGACTCCTACGAGCAGTACTTC.

This clonotype was observed a handful of times. V and J are TRBV6-2 or TRBV6-3 and TRBJ2-5, with a weak D call TRBD2 (5 bases). V lost 5 bases and J 5 bases, leaving 12 bases between the germline ends. The CDR3 totals 13 residues. Looked up from germline, CDR1 is MNHEY and CDR2 is SVGEGT. Here the CDR3 reads CASSRGLGETQYF. As DNA, the CDR3 is TGTGCCAGCAGTCGGGGTCTGGGGGAGACCCAGTACTTC.

This clonotype was seen ten or more times. The chain uses TRBV9 and TRBJ1-6; D not certain. V lost 4 bases, J lost 7 bases, and 12 bases lay in between. Germline-derived CDR1 and CDR2 are SGDLS and YYNGEE. The CDR3 runs 14 residues. The CDR3 DNA reads TGTGCCAGCAGCCCAAAGGGAGTAAATTCACCCCTCCACTTT. Residues: CASSPKGVNSPLHF.

The sample holds a few counts of this clonotype. One junction end does not reproduce the germline sequence, and a read error may be involved. This sequence joins TRBV28 and TRBJ1-2; D is unresolved. The CDR3 is 13 residues long. The germline CDR1 and CDR2 sequences are MDHEN and SYDVKM. The DNA for the CDR3 is TGTGCCAGCAGTTGGACGGCTAAGTATGGCTACACCTTC. Translating gives CASSWTAKYGYTF.

There are many counts of this clonotype. This chain links TRBV15 with TRBJ1-1, with TRBD1 as a possible D gene (5 bases). The CDR3 totals 15 residues. Germline V gene sequence: CDR1 LNHNV, CDR2 YYDKDF (reference sequence). The V and J ends lost 5 bases and 2 bases respectively, with 15 bases between them. CDR3 bases: TGTGCCACCAGCTCCTCCGGGACGGCTAACACTGAAGCTTTCTTT. It specifies CATSSSGTANTEAFF.

The rearrangement links TRBV19 to TRBJ2-5, with D maybe TRBD2 (5 bases). The V end lost 6 bases, the J end lost 2 bases, and 16 bases lay between the germline ends. Germline CDR1 LNHDA, CDR2 SQIVND (reference sequence). This CDR3 is built from 15 residues. The CDR3 here is CASSTALAEQETQYF. DNA for the CDR3: TGTGCCAGTAGCACCGCTCTAGCAGAGCAAGAGACCCAGTACTTC.

The J gene is TRBJ2-3, the V gene TRBV20-1, with 8 bases aligning to TRBD1. V lost 8 bases, J lost 4 bases, and 8 bases stayed unmatched. CDR3 length: 13 residues. CDR1 DFQATT and CDR2 SNEGSKA come from the germline V gene (reference sequence). CDR3 DNA sequence: TGCAGTCTACCGGGACAGGCGGCAGATACGCAGTATTTT. This gives the protein CSLPGQAADTQYF.

The chain employs TRBV29-1 and TRBJ2-7; either TRBD1 or TRBD2 may supply D (5 bases each). The ends were cut back, 5 bases at V and 0 bases at J, with 14 bases in the middle. The CDR3 has 14 amino acids. Germline CDR1 and CDR2: SQVTM and ANQGSEA. The CDR3 protein is CSVQLGTSSYEQYF. CDR3 in DNA: TGCAGCGTTCAACTCGGGACCAGCTCCTACGAGCAGTACTTC.

This clonotype was picked up many times. The chain is built from TRBV28 and TRBJ1-2, with 7 positions matching TRBD1. This CDR3 is 15 amino acids long. Germline V gene sequence: CDR1 MDHEN, CDR2 SYDVKM. V shed 4 bases, J shed 5 bases, and the junction held 10 bases outside the gene matches. The CDR3 reads CASSSPQGLGYGYTF. CDR3 bases: TGTGCCAGCAGTTCACCACAGGGGTTGGGTTATGGCTACACCTTC.

By its share, this clonotype is medium-sized. The chain recombines TRBV28 with TRBJ2-1; tentative D call: TRBD2 (6 bases). CDR3 length: 14 residues. Germline V CDR1 and CDR2: MDHEN, SYDVKM. The V gene lost 5 bases and the J gene lost 3 bases, with 11 bases spanning the gap. The CDR3 region is CASSPMGLYNEQFF. The CDR3 bases are TGTGCCAGCAGTCCCATGGGACTCTACAATGAGCAGTTCTTC.

This clonotype showed up just a few times. The V call is TRBV5-1, the J call TRBJ2-7; no definite D call. V was pared by 2 bases and J by 6 bases, with 9 bases between. In germline, CDR1 is SGHRS, CDR2 YFSETQ. The CDR3 length is 12 residues. The CDR3 bases are TGCGCCAGCAGCTTTGGACCGACCGAGCAGTACTTC. Its protein product is CASSFGPTEQYF.

This clonotype was detected only a few times. The rearrangement uses TRBV4-2 and TRBJ1-1; D possibly corresponds to TRBD1 (5 bases). In germline, CDR1 is LGHNA, CDR2 YNFKEQ. Trimming stripped 4 bases from V and 0 bases from J, with 18 bases between. The CDR3 consists of 17 residues. CDR3 sequence: CASSRRASGTLNTEAFF. DNA of the CDR3: TGTGCCAGCAGCCGCCGGGCTAGCGGGACCTTGAACACTGAAGCTTTCTTT.

This clonotype was recorded many times. This rearrangement joins TRBV5-1 to TRBJ1-1; a possible D gene is TRBD1 (5 bases). The CDR3 loop spans 17 amino acids. Germline loops: CDR1 SGHRS, CDR2 YFSETQ. V shed 1 base and J shed 5 bases, with 21 bases lying between them. The CDR3 protein is CASSLRRLNGGWTEAFF. The DNA of the CDR3 is TGCGCCAGCAGCTTGCGCAGGCTCAACGGGGGTTGGACTGAAGCTTTCTTT.

The gene calls are TRBV28 and TRBJ1-4; D is uncertain. Between the trimmed V and J ends, which lost 4 bases and 4 bases, there was a span of 10 bases. CDR3 length: 14 residues. Germline lookup yields CDR1 MDHEN and CDR2 SYDVKM. As DNA, the CDR3 is TGTGCCAGCAGTTCAAGCCCTAATAATGAAAAACTGTTTTTT. Translated: CASSSSPNNEKLFF.

This clonotype has just a few counts. The chain recombines TRBV7-2 with TRBJ1-1; 9 positions agree with TRBD1. The CDR3 is made up of 16 amino acids. The J segment lost 5 bases and the V segment lost 0 bases, leaving 7 bases of the junction unmatched. Germline assignment: CDR1 SGHTA and CDR2 FQGNSA. The CDR3 loop reads CASSLALQGARTEAFF. The DNA for the CDR3 is TGTGCCAGCAGCTTAGCGTTACAGGGGGCGAGGACTGAAGCTTTCTTT.

This chain joins TRBV14 and TRBJ1-6; TRBD1 matches 8 bases. Germline loops: CDR1 SGHDN, CDR2 FVKESK. The junction had 6 bases not matched to a gene; V was cut back by 4 bases and J by 7 bases. The CDR3 runs 15 residues. CDR3 sequence (DNA): TGTGCCAGCAGCCCCCGGACAGGGCAGAATTCACCCCTCCACTTT. Its translation: CASSPRTGQNSPLHF.

This sequence joins TRBV5-1 and TRBJ2-3, with TRBD1 identical over 11 bases. The length of the CDR3 is 16 residues. Germline V gene sequence: CDR1 SGHRS, CDR2 YFSETQ. Trimming removed 4 bases from V and 4 bases from J; junction bases left unmatched: 8. The CDR3 loop is CASSSAGTGGSDTQYF. CDR3 DNA: TGCGCCAGCAGCAGTGCCGGGACAGGGGGGTCAGATACGCAGTATTTT.

Ten or more counts support this clonotype. The rearrangement links TRBV3-1 to TRBJ2-3; D uncertain. The CDR3 is 12 amino acids. Trimming cost V 6 bases and J 3 bases, with 7 bases left between them. From germline, CDR1 is LGHDT and CDR2 YNNKEL (reference sequence). CDR3 coding DNA: TGTGCCAGCAGTTCACTAACAGATACGCAGTATTTT. It specifies CASSSLTDTQYF.